The 5 T cell receptor beta chains below were found in one sample sequenced in a study of T cell responses to AZD1222 COVID-19 vaccine. Profiled with immunoSEQ multiplex PCR; TCRdb holds only in-frame clones, not every one. The repertoire includes some 96,000 clones, around nine tenths of them detected once, and about 15% sits in the top ten. The input for sequencing was peripheral blood, taken 28 days after the second AZD1222 dose. The source of these receptors is an adult who received the AZD1222 COVID-19 vaccine.

The CDR3 spells CASMSGTSGHYEQYF. The CDR3 DNA is TGTGCCAGCATGTCCGGGACTAGCGGACACTACGAGCAGTACTTC. This chain connects TRBV6-6 to TRBJ2-7; TRBD2 matches 11 bases. The CDR3 loop spans 15 amino acids. V shed 7 bases, J shed 3 bases, and the junction held 8 bases outside the gene matches. Germline V gene data show CDR1 as MNHNY and CDR2 as SVGAGI (reference sequence).

V is TRBV7-2 and J is TRBJ2-5; 9 nucleotides match TRBD2. The CDR3 is 15 residues long. J was trimmed by 4 bases and V by 5 bases; bases with no gene match: 8. CDR1 and CDR2 from the germline V gene are SGHTA and FQGNSA. CDR3 in amino acids: CASSAGLAGGETQYF. DNA for the CDR3: TGTGCCAGCAGCGCGGGACTAGCCGGCGGAGAGACCCAGTACTTC.

The chain combines TRBV7-3 with TRBJ2-2; 9 bases align to TRBD2. The ends lost 8 bases at V and 1 base at J; junction bases unmatched: 5. The germline gives CDR1 SGHTA, CDR2 FQGTGA. This CDR3 spans 15 amino acids. In nucleotides, the CDR3 is TGTGCCAGCGGCCGACTAGCGGAGAACACCGGGGAGCTGTTTTTT. Its translation is CASGRLAENTGELFF.

This clone occurred once. CDR3 sequence (DNA): TGTGCCAGCAGTTTATCAGGCTCTAACTATGGCTACACCTTC. Protein sequence: CASSLSGSNYGYTF. This sequence joins TRBV28 and TRBJ1-2; no definite D call. This CDR3 is built from 14 residues. Germline V gene sequence: CDR1 MDHEN, CDR2 SYDVKM. The V gene lost 1 base and the J gene lost 0 bases, with 6 bases spanning the gap.

V is TRBV15 and J is TRBJ1-4; no definite D call. The germline CDR1 and CDR2 sequences are LNHNV and YYDKDF (reference sequence). This CDR3 comprises 15 residues. Trimming took 0 bases from V and 5 from J, leaving 10 bases between them. The CDR3 loop reads CATSRDRNRNEKLFF. The CDR3 DNA follows: TGTGCCACCAGCAGAGATCGGAACAGAAATGAAAAACTGTTTTTT.